The T cell receptor beta chain described here comes from a study of a mutant IDH1 vaccine in newly diagnosed glioma. Time point indicated: baseline, week 1 (first vaccination visit). Regarding treatment: pre-vaccination baseline after standard-of-care therapy. Concerning this clone itself: The antigen remains undetermined.

TCRdb's copy holds only in-frame clones and misses some; the assay was immunoSEQ multiplex PCR. The sample lists approximately 100,000 clones, around 90% occurring once. Per the germline V gene, CDR1 is SNHLY and CDR2 is FYNNEI. V lost 3 bases, J lost 7 bases, and 6 bases lay in between. The CDR3 sequence is 12 residues long. Regarding the study as a whole: Top peripheral T cell clonotype shifts appeared unrelated to pseudoprogression.

This receptor was identified in a woman between 45 and 65 years old with glioma. This specimen consisted of PBMCs, obtained from a glioma patient treated with radiotherapy, temozolomide or both. This sequence joins TRBV2 and TRBJ1-4; no definite D call. The CDR3 DNA sequence: TGTGCCAGCAGTGACCCCGGTGAAAAACTGTTTTTT. Its protein is CASSDPGEKLFF.